These 9 T cell receptor beta chains were all obtained from the same sample, sequenced in a study of blood T cell repertoires in COVID-19. Using immunoSEQ multiplex PCR, the repertoire was profiled, and TCRdb retains in-frame clones only, with some absent. The table shows some 70,000 clones, with approximately 86% occurring only once. Sequencing was done on a sample of peripheral blood. These receptor sequences come from a woman in her fifties or sixties with acute or convalescent COVID-19.

The chain is built from TRBV9 and TRBJ2-1; D gene unclear. CDR1 and CDR2 from the germline V gene are SGDLS and YYNGEE. V was cut by 2 bases and J by 3 bases, with 6 bases left in between. This CDR3 has 13 amino acids. The DNA for the CDR3 is TGTGCCAGCAGCGTCACGGTCTACAATGAGCAGTTCTTC. This translates into CASSVTVYNEQFF.

J is TRBJ2-3 and V is TRBV5-6, with 10 nucleotides matching TRBD2. This CDR3 has 15 amino acids. Looked up from germline, CDR1 is SGHDT and CDR2 is YYEEEE. The V segment lost 2 bases and the J segment 5 bases; nucleotides outside the gene matches: 5. The CDR3 DNA is TGTGCCAGCAGCTTTCTAGCGGGGGACGGAGATACGCAGTATTTT. It translates to CASSFLAGDGDTQYF. The full variable domain, rest sourced from reference TRBV5-6 and TRBJ2-3, is DAGVTQSPTHLIKTRGQQVTLRCSPKSGHDTVSWYQQALGQGPQFIFQYYEEEERQRGNFPDRFSGHQFPNYSSELNVNALLLGDSALYLCASSFLAGDGDTQYFGPGTRLTVL.

The V call is TRBV7-8, the J call TRBJ1-1; weak D call: TRBD1 (5 bases). CDR1 SGHVS and CDR2 FQNEAQ come from the germline V gene. CDR3 size: 19 residues. The V and J ends lost 0 bases and 0 bases respectively, with 20 bases between them. CDR3 protein: CASSLAGQGEVVMNTEAFF. CDR3 DNA: TGTGCCAGCAGCTTAGCAGGTCAGGGTGAAGTGGTTATGAACACTGAAGCTTTCTTT. Full variable domain (outside the CDR3, taken from reference TRBV7-8 and TRBJ1-1): GAGVSQSPRYKVAKRGQDVALRCDPISGHVSLFWYQQALGQGPEFLTYFQNEAQLDKSGLPSDRFFAERPEGSVSTLKIQRTQQEDSAVYLCASSLAGQGEVVMNTEAFFGQGTRLTVV.

This clone appeared once. This rearrangement joins TRBV6-5 to TRBJ2-7; 9 bases align to TRBD1. J lost 7 bases, V lost 7 bases, and 11 bases had no gene match. CDR1 is MNHEY, CDR2 SVGAGI, per germline. The CDR3 has 14 amino acids. The CDR3 protein is CASNSGTGLREQYF. The DNA for the CDR3 is TGTGCCAGCAATTCCGGGACAGGGCTTAGGGAGCAGTACTTC.

The chain combines TRBV5-1 with TRBJ2-3; D unclear. The V gene's germline CDR1 is SGHRS and CDR2 YFSETQ. The CDR3 sequence is 12 residues long. The V end was cut by 1 base, the J end by 4 bases, with 4 bases between. In DNA, the CDR3 is TGCGCCAGCAGCTTGACAGCAGATACGCAGTATTTT. Residues: CASSLTADTQYF.

The chain links TRBV19 to TRBJ2-7; 8 nucleotides match TRBD1. CDR3 size: 14 residues. J lost 2 bases, V lost 7 bases, and 7 bases had no gene match. Per the germline V gene, CDR1 is LNHDA and CDR2 is SQIVND (reference sequence). Here the CDR3 DNA reads TGTGCCAGTAAACCGGACAGGGACACCTACGAGCAGTACTTC. Amino acids: CASKPDRDTYEQYF.

The genes are TRBV5-4 and TRBJ2-3, with 9 positions matching TRBD2. V shed 0 bases and J 1 base; nucleotides not matched to a gene: 3. From germline, CDR1 is SGHNT and CDR2 YYREEE (reference sequence). The CDR3 has 16 residues. The CDR3 protein is CASSLEWTSGTDTQYF. CDR3 sequence (DNA): TGTGCCAGCAGCTTGGAATGGACTAGCGGCACAGATACGCAGTATTTT.

The gene calls are TRBV28 and TRBJ1-1, with 8 bases lining up with TRBD1. CDR3 length: 14 residues. The junction had 5 bases not matched to a gene; V was cut back by 5 bases and J by 3 bases. The germline CDR1 and CDR2 sequences are MDHEN and SYDVKM. CDR3 DNA sequence: TGTGCCAGCAGTACTAGACAGGGGCACACTGAAGCTTTCTTT. It specifies CASSTRQGHTEAFF.

The rearrangement joins TRBV7-3 to TRBJ2-7; 12 nucleotides align to TRBD1. This CDR3 is 15 amino acids long. Trimming cost V 5 bases and J 5 bases; bases outside gene matches: 7. The V gene's germline CDR1 is SGHTA and CDR2 FQGTGA. The CDR3 protein is CASSRDRGQSNEQYF. In DNA, the CDR3 is TGTGCCAGCAGCCGGGACAGGGGGCAATCCAACGAGCAGTACTTC.